These T cell receptor beta chains were read from a single sample in a study of T cells expressing NK-cell markers. TCRdb re-called the 5' RACE reads and shows each CDR3 protein once, DNA omitted. This sample's table has some 110,000 distinct CDR3 sequences. Specimen: blood T cells: a sorted CD56 or NKG2C T cell subset, CD4+ or CD8+ T cells, or bulk PBMC T cells (not recorded which). All receptors come from a woman aged 18-69 years in good health. The CDR3 runs from the conserved cysteine through the conserved F or W. The order of the fields is V gene, J gene, CDR3 protein.

TRBV10-3,TRBJ2-1,CAISGWGSTYNEQFF
TRBV20-1,TRBJ2-5,CSARSGLGQETQYF
TRBV7-2,TRBJ2-1,CASSLALELAGVWNEQFF
TRBV28,TRBJ1-3,CASSLLRHSGNTIYF
TRBV20-1,TRBJ2-1,CSASWRDSYNEQFF
TRBV4-3,TRBJ1-1,CASSPDLTETHMNTEAFF
TRBV11-2,TRBJ2-1,CASSSRTSGISDEQFF
TRBV5-5,TRBJ1-1,CASSSDSGTGGLWTEAFF
TRBV28,TRBJ2-5,CASRSRGGPETQYF
TRBV12-3/TRBV12-4,TRBJ2-1,CASSFNPNYEQFF
TRBV20-1,TRBJ2-1,CSAMGTSGRNGNEQFF
TRBV6-1,TRBJ2-3,CASSRRGPYTDTQYF
TRBV4-3,TRBJ2-5,CASSFKTDSWRETQYF
TRBV7-6,TRBJ2-3,CASSSLTPTSTDTQYF
TRBV5-4,TRBJ2-7,CASSLVLAGDEQYF
TRBV6-5,TRBJ2-1,CASSNSGTEAYNEQFF
TRBV28,TRBJ2-7,CASSLYIPSGTYEQYF
TRBV5-1,TRBJ2-2,CASSPLAGGPNTGELFF
TRBV5-4,TRBJ1-3,CASSLEGAVAIYF
TRBV7-9,TRBJ2-3,CASSSLAGGTDTQYF
TRBV6-2/TRBV6-3,TRBJ2-5,CASRIGKTGPQETQYF
TRBV12-3/TRBV12-4,TRBJ2-7,CASSPTRDEQYF
TRBV6-5,TRBJ2-5,CASSFGLAGETQYF
TRBV13,TRBJ2-7,CASNLGQSPYEQYF
TRBV14,TRBJ2-2,CASSPRPNTGELFF
TRBV20-1,TRBJ2-3,CSARVGGVSTDTQYF
TRBV12-3/TRBV12-4,TRBJ2-3,CASSFPGGGDTDTQYF
TRBV12-3/TRBV12-4,TRBJ2-5,CASSTILPGLAAETQYF
TRBV15,TRBJ2-7,CATSSSAASYEQYF
TRBV27,TRBJ1-1,CASSARAGAEAFF
TRBV5-4,TRBJ1-2,CASFRRGSRDYGYTF
TRBV7-9,TRBJ1-4,CASSDVTGANEKLFF
TRBV14,TRBJ2-3,CASSPFNTKPDTQYF
TRBV29-1,TRBJ1-2,CSVEGGDIYGYTF
TRBV29-1,TRBJ2-3,CSASRLAGGPKMSTDTQYF
TRBV7-2,TRBJ1-1,CASSFGVAGTEAFF